One sample yielded the 30 T cell receptor beta chains listed below, sequenced in a study of T-cell reconstitution after alpha-beta-depleted transplantation in children. Preparation of the TCRbeta library was carried out with unique molecular identifiers. TCRdb redid the calling of the PCR reads with MiXCR, one entry per CDR3 protein. The sample has hundreds of thousands of distinct CDR3 sequences; around 13% are singletons. The specimen comprised PBMCs, mostly from graft donor cells, sampled 360 days after TCRalphabeta/CD19-depleted stem cell transplant. These receptor sequences come from a male patient aged 10 to 17 who had a stem cell transplant for acute myeloid leukemia, so the T cells may come from the graft donor.

V gene TRBV6-5 combines with J gene TRBJ2-2; D remains ambiguous. V was pared by 4 bases and J by 1 base, with 13 bases between. This CDR3 comprises 16 residues. CDR1 MNHEY and CDR2 SVGAGI come from the germline V gene. The CDR3 here is CASSFPRALNTGELFF. CDR3 nucleotides: TGTGCCAGCAGTTTCCCCCGAGCCCTGAACACCGGGGAGCTGTTTTTT.

This clonotype was observed a few times. This chain links TRBV20-1 with TRBJ2-6, with TRBD2 matching 10 bases. CDR3 length equals 18 residues. Per the germline V gene, CDR1 is DFQATT and CDR2 is SNEGSKA (reference sequence). J lost 2 bases, V lost 0 bases, and 7 bases had no gene match. The CDR3 DNA follows: TGCAGTGCTAGAGATGGAGCGGGAGGGCCCGCTGGGGCCAACGTCCTGACTTTC. Its protein product is CSARDGAGGPAGANVLTF.

The chain couples TRBV6-5 to TRBJ2-7; 10 nucleotides line up with TRBD2. Looked up from germline, CDR1 is MNHEY and CDR2 is SVGAGI. The CDR3 spans 17 residues. J lost 2 bases, V lost 4 bases, and 11 bases had no gene match. The CDR3 nucleotides are TGTGCCAGCAGTTTCCCCCTCAGCGGGAGGGTCGCCTACGAGCAGTACTTC. Translating gives CASSFPLSGRVAYEQYF.

This clonotype came up a few times. The chain carries TRBV7-9 and TRBJ2-7; tentative D call: TRBD1 (5 bases). The CDR3 is made up of 14 amino acids. CDR1 and CDR2 (germline): SEHNR, FQNEAQ (reference sequence). Trimming took 5 bases from V and 3 from J, leaving 14 bases between them. CDR3 region: CASSPGQIYYEQYF. CDR3 in DNA: TGTGCCAGCAGCCCCGGACAAATCTACTACGAGCAGTACTTC.

The rearrangement links TRBV28 to TRBJ2-7, with 15 bases identical to TRBD2. With V trimmed by 5 bases and J by 2 bases, 7 bases remained unmatched. From germline, CDR1 is MDHEN and CDR2 SYDVKM. The length of the CDR3 is 17 residues. CDR3 sequence reads: CASSTGTSGRLPYEQYF. CDR3 DNA sequence: TGTGCCAGCAGTACGGGGACTAGCGGGAGGTTGCCCTACGAGCAGTACTTC. The full variable domain, with the rest looked up from reference TRBV28 and TRBJ2-7, is DVKVTQSSRYLVKRTGEKVFLECVQDMDHENMFWYRQDPGLGLRLIYFSYDVKMKEKGDIPEGYSVSREKKERFSLILESASTNQTSMYLCASSTGTSGRLPYEQYFGPGTRLTVT.

V usage is TRBV28 and J usage is TRBJ2-3, with 7 bases matching TRBD2. The V gene end was trimmed by 3 bases and the J gene end by 0 bases; junction bases not matched to a gene: 9. The CDR3 sequence is 17 residues long. In germline, CDR1 is MDHEN, CDR2 SYDVKM. CDR3 DNA sequence: TGTGCCAGCAGTTTGTCCCGACTAGCCCCTAGCACAGATACGCAGTATTTT. This gives the protein CASSLSRLAPSTDTQYF.

V gene TRBV15 combines with J gene TRBJ1-3, with unresolved D. The ends were cut back, 5 bases at V and 7 bases at J, with 21 bases in the middle. Germline CDR1 is LNHNV and CDR2 is YYDKDF (reference sequence). CDR3 length: 16 amino acids. The CDR3 reads CATSHIIINSWNTIYF. The CDR3 DNA follows: TGTGCCACCAGCCACATAATTATTAATAGTTGGAACACCATATATTTT. Using reference TRBV15 and TRBJ1-3 for the parts outside the CDR3, the full variable domain is DAMVIQNPRYQVTQFGKPVTLSCSQTLNHNVMYWYQQKSSQAPKLLFHYYDKDFNNEADTPDNFQSRRPNTSFCFLDIRSPGLGDTAMYLCATSHIIINSWNTIYFGEGSWLTVV.

This clonotype was observed a few times. A read error may account for a junction end that differs from germline. V is TRBV29-1 and J is TRBJ2-5, with D possibly matching TRBD2 (5 bases). The length of the CDR3 is 13 residues. The V gene's germline CDR1 is SQVTM and CDR2 ANQGSEA. The CDR3 DNA is TGCAGCGTTGCAGGACTGGAACAAGGGACCCAGTACTTC. Its protein is CSVAGLEQGTQYF.

The genes are TRBV5-1 and TRBJ1-1, with 10 positions matching TRBD1. V shed 4 bases, J shed 5 bases, and the junction held 2 bases outside the gene matches. The CDR3 contains 13 residues. The V gene's germline CDR1 is SGHRS and CDR2 YFSETQ. The CDR3, as DNA: TGCGCCAGCAGCCAGGACAGGGGGACTGAAGCTTTCTTT. Translated: CASSQDRGTEAFF. Complete variable domain (other parts from reference TRBV5-1 and TRBJ1-1): KAGVTQTPRYLIKTRGQQVTLSCSPISGHRSVSWYQQTPGQGLQFLFEYFSETQRNKGNFPGRFSGRQFSNSRSEMNVSTLELGDSALYLCASSQDRGTEAFFGQGTRLTVV.

The chain recombines TRBV12-3 or TRBV12-4 with TRBJ2-7; TRBD2 aligns across 15 bases. This CDR3 has 17 residues. The junction had 15 bases not matched to a gene; V was cut back by 11 bases and J by 4 bases. CDR3 in DNA: TGTGCCTCCTGGACTAGCGGGAGGGGCCCCTTAGTTTACGAGCAGTACTTC. This sequence encodes CASWTSGRGPLVYEQYF.

The rearrangement joins TRBV7-2 to TRBJ1-6; maybe TRBD1 (6 bases). The CDR3 spans 14 residues. V lost 4 bases and J 7 bases, leaving 11 bases between the germline ends. The germline gives CDR1 SGHTA, CDR2 FQGNSA. Written as DNA, the CDR3 is TGTGCCAGCAGCTCCGGGACACTAAATTCACCCCTCCACTTT. Translating it yields CASSSGTLNSPLHF.

This clonotype has at least ten counts. This chain uses TRBV29-1 with TRBJ2-7, with 7 bases lining up with TRBD2. After removal of 4 bases from V and 2 bases from J, the junction contained 5 bases not matched to a gene. There are 13 residues in the CDR3. The germline CDR1 and CDR2 sequences are SQVTM and ANQGSEA. CDR3 bases: TGCAGCGTTGCGGCTAGCGGAGCCTACGAGCAGTACTTC. This gives the protein CSVAASGAYEQYF.

This clonotype has ten or more counts. V is TRBV25-1 and J is TRBJ2-7; possible D gene TRBD2, 5 bases. This CDR3 contains 17 residues. The germline V and J ends were trimmed by 3 bases and 8 bases, with 26 bases remaining between them. CDR1 is MGHDK and CDR2 is SYGVNS in the germline V gene. The CDR3 coding sequence is TGTGCCAGCAGTGAGAGGGCAGGAAAGGGCAGCCTCGGACAGCAGTACTTC. Translating gives CASSERAGKGSLGQQYF.

The chain combines TRBV5-1 with TRBJ2-6; a weak D match, TRBD2 (5 bases). Germline V CDR1 and CDR2: SGHRS, YFSETQ. With 0 bases removed from V and 0 bases from J, the gap between germline ends came to 13 bases. This CDR3 region has 18 residues. CDR3 loop: CASSLVGSPLSGANVLTF. The CDR3, as DNA: TGCGCCAGCAGCTTGGTTGGGAGCCCCCTCTCTGGGGCCAACGTCCTGACTTTC.

This clonotype has only a few counts. The chain links TRBV20-1 to TRBJ2-3, with a tentative D call TRBD2 (5 bases). Germline V gene lookup returns CDR1 DFQATT and CDR2 SNEGSKA (reference sequence). The CDR3 sequence is 16 residues long. V dropped 1 base and J dropped 0 bases, with 14 bases sitting between them. This chain's CDR3 is CSARGQWRTSTDTQYF. CDR3 bases: TGCAGTGCTAGAGGTCAATGGCGGACTAGCACAGATACGCAGTATTTT.

V gene TRBV5-1 combines with J gene TRBJ1-4; D gene ambiguous. Looked up from germline, CDR1 is SGHRS and CDR2 is YFSETQ. The germline V and J ends were trimmed by 2 bases and 5 bases, with 10 bases remaining between them. The CDR3 is 14 amino acids. For the CDR3, the DNA is TGCGCCAGCAGCTTCCGGGCCCGGAATGAAAAACTGTTTTTT. This codes for CASSFRARNEKLFF.

This sequence joins TRBV5-1 and TRBJ2-3, with D uncertain. Trimming cost V 4 bases and J 3 bases, with 18 bases left between them. CDR3 length: 16 residues. Germline CDR1 SGHRS, CDR2 YFSETQ. CDR3 region: CASSLNGPPVTDTQYF. The CDR3 coding sequence is TGCGCCAGCAGCCTTAACGGTCCTCCAGTTACAGATACGCAGTATTTT.

This clonotype is classed as medium-sized. This chain joins TRBV29-1 and TRBJ2-5, with D perhaps TRBD2 (6 bases). The CDR3 is 15 residues long. CDR1 and CDR2 (germline): SQVTM, ANQGSEA. V lost 1 base and J 3 bases, leaving 15 bases between the germline ends. The CDR3 loop is CSVEGGTESEETQYF. The CDR3 DNA reads as TGCAGCGTTGAAGGCGGGACGGAAAGTGAAGAGACCCAGTACTTC.

This chain joins TRBV20-1 and TRBJ2-3; TRBD2 aligns across 8 bases. The CDR3 extends over 14 amino acids. CDR1 is DFQATT, CDR2 SNEGSKA, per germline (reference sequence). V was pared by 6 bases and J by 2 bases, with 7 bases of the junction left unmatched. CDR3: CSALGSGNTDTQYF. The CDR3 nucleotides read TGCAGTGCCCTCGGTAGCGGGAACACAGATACGCAGTATTTT.

The chain combines TRBV28 with TRBJ2-7; a weak D match, TRBD2 (5 bases). The CDR3 sequence is 12 residues long. Looked up from germline, CDR1 is MDHEN and CDR2 is SYDVKM. Trimming pared 7 bases from V and 2 bases from J, leaving 9 bases between. The CDR3 spells CASTGLPYEQYF. The CDR3 region has the DNA TGTGCCAGCACCGGACTTCCCTACGAGCAGTACTTC.

This clonotype was observed many times. This chain joins TRBV20-1 and TRBJ2-3; 14 bases are shared with TRBD2. J was trimmed by 8 bases and V by 5 bases; bases with no gene match: 6. The CDR3 spans 14 residues. In germline, CDR1 is DFQATT, CDR2 SNEGSKA (reference sequence). The CDR3 DNA is TGCAGTGCTGGGACTAGCGGGGGTATTCGTACGCAGTATTTT. This sequence encodes CSAGTSGGIRTQYF.

Only a few counts were recorded for this clonotype. The J gene is TRBJ2-3, the V gene TRBV2; 15 positions match TRBD2. The CDR3 has 17 residues. The germline gives CDR1 SNHLY, CDR2 FYNNEI. V dropped 6 bases and J dropped 3; count of bases not matched to a gene: 7. The CDR3 region is CASSRLGLAGGTDTQYF. CDR3 nucleotides: TGTGCCAGCAGCAGATTGGGACTAGCGGGAGGTACAGATACGCAGTATTTT.

The rearrangement uses TRBV7-9 and TRBJ2-1; no clear D gene. Looked up from germline, CDR1 is SEHNR and CDR2 is FQNEAQ (reference sequence). The CDR3 has 14 residues. Deletions cut 5 bases from V and 5 bases from J, with 13 bases between. CDR3: CASSHRVPHNEQFF. The CDR3 DNA sequence: TGTGCCAGCAGCCACCGGGTCCCTCACAATGAGCAGTTCTTC. Full variable domain (remainder filled in from reference TRBV7-9 and TRBJ2-1): DTGVSQNPRHKITKRGQNVTFRCDPISEHNRLYWYRQTLGQGPEFLTYFQNEAQLEKSRLLSDRFSAERPKGSFSTLEIQRTEQGDSAMYLCASSHRVPHNEQFFGPGTRLTVL.

This clonotype showed up many times. This chain links TRBV6-6 with TRBJ2-2; D unresolved. V lost 6 bases, J lost 5 bases, and 4 bases lay in between. The CDR3 totals 11 residues. CDR1 is MNHNY and CDR2 is SVGAGI in the germline V gene (reference sequence). In DNA form, the CDR3 reads TGTGCCAGCAGCACAACCGGGGAGCTGTTTTTT. It yields the protein CASSTTGELFF.

The genes are TRBV29-1 and TRBJ2-1, with 10 bases fitting TRBD2. V lost 5 bases and J lost 1; bases outside the gene matches: 5. CDR3 size: 15 residues. The germline CDR1 and CDR2 sequences are SQVTM and ANQGSEA. DNA of the CDR3: TGCAGCGTTTGGACTAGCGGTCATTCCTACAATGAGCAGTTCTTC. This codes for CSVWTSGHSYNEQFF.

The CDR3 loop is CSYRGLSSYNEQFF. The CDR3 region has the DNA TGCAGCTACAGGGGTCTTAGCTCCTACAATGAGCAGTTCTTC. The rearrangement joins TRBV29-1 to TRBJ2-1, with 7 bases matching TRBD1. Germline V gene data show CDR1 as SQVTM and CDR2 as ANQGSEA. This CDR3 spans 14 amino acids. J gave up 0 bases and V 8 bases, and 7 bases lay outside the gene matches.

This clonotype was detected only a few times. V gene TRBV14 combines with J gene TRBJ2-5; D uncertain. CDR1 and CDR2 (germline): SGHDN, FVKESK. Trimming pared 4 bases from V and 7 bases from J, leaving 13 bases between. This CDR3 spans 13 amino acids. The CDR3 nucleotides are TGTGCCAGCAGCCTCGACTTTTCGGGGACCCAGTACTTC. It specifies CASSLDFSGTQYF.

This rearrangement joins TRBV7-2 to TRBJ2-7, with 10 bases matching TRBD1. The J segment lost 7 bases and the V segment lost 0 bases, leaving 6 bases of the junction unmatched. This CDR3 has 15 amino acids. The V gene's germline CDR1 is SGHTA and CDR2 FQGNSA. For the CDR3, the DNA is TGTGCCAGCAGCTTAGCCGACAGGGGGCGAGGAGAGCAGTACTTC. It specifies CASSLADRGRGEQYF.

This chain joins TRBV6-1 and TRBJ2-5; D gene uncertain. The CDR3 extends over 13 amino acids. Germline values: CDR1 MNHNS, CDR2 SASEGT. Trimming took off 6 bases at V and 5 bases at J, with 13 bases between the two ends. This CDR3 is CASSRREWETQYF. DNA for the CDR3: TGTGCCAGCAGCCGCAGAGAATGGGAGACCCAGTACTTC.

This clonotype occurred a few times. The rearrangement uses TRBV29-1 and TRBJ2-5, with D perhaps matching TRBD1 (7 bases). The CDR3 runs to 15 residues. The germline CDR1 and CDR2 sequences are SQVTM and ANQGSEA. Trimming left V 5 bases short and J 5 bases short, with 21 bases between. CDR3 sequence (DNA): TGCAGCGTTCCGACAGGGATCGGGAGTTGGGAGACCCAGTACTTC. Amino acid sequence: CSVPTGIGSWETQYF. Filled out from reference TRBV29-1 and TRBJ2-5, the complete variable domain reads SAVISQKPSRDICQRGTSLTIQCQVDSQVTMMFWYRQQPGQSLTLIATANQGSEATYESGFVIDKFPISRPNLTFSTLTVSNMSPEDSSIYLCSVPTGIGSWETQYFGPGTRLLVL.